This TCR beta chain was captured by sequencing in a study of T cell changes during pregnancy in multiple sclerosis. From germline, CDR1 is LNHDA and CDR2 SQIVND (reference sequence). Trimming took 4 bases from V and 4 from J; bases not matched to a gene: 10. The CDR3 runs to 16 residues. Data came from immunoSEQ multiplex PCR; TCRdb stores just in-frame clones and leaves some out. The data contain more than 40,000 clones, about 89% of them seen just once; the ten biggest clones take up approximately 0.67%. The receptor's source is a female donor with multiple sclerosis, enrolled in a pregnancy study. The sequencing here drew on CD4+ T cells from peripheral blood mononuclear cells, taken in the first trimester of pregnancy. V gene TRBV19 combines with J gene TRBJ1-2; 9 bases match TRBD1. Written as DNA, the CDR3 is TGTGCCAGTAGTACCTTAGCGGGACAGGGTATCTATGGCTACACCTTC. This encodes CASSTLAGQGIYGYTF.